This T cell receptor (beta chain) was recovered during a study of T cell repertoires in aging, cancer and after chemotherapy. Germline V gene lookup returns CDR1 LNHNV and CDR2 YYDKDF (reference sequence). Deletions cut 0 bases from V and 5 bases from J, with 13 bases between. There are 15 residues in the CDR3. Rearranged V-D-J TRB sequences were amplified with a mixed TRB-A/B primer pool. Using its own MiXCR run on the multiplex PCR reads, TCRdb lists one record per CDR3 protein. The sample holds thousands of distinct CDR3 sequences, about 36% seen once. Peripheral blood genomic DNA, not sorted cells or RNA, was the template. This clonotype was counted a few times.

This receptor was identified in a human donor with a blood cancer. The sequencing sample was made of blood. This chain joins TRBV15 and TRBJ1-2, with no clear D. Here the CDR3 reads CATSRDGDPRYGYTF. CDR3 in DNA: TGTGCCACCAGCAGAGATGGAGACCCACGGTATGGCTACACCTTC.